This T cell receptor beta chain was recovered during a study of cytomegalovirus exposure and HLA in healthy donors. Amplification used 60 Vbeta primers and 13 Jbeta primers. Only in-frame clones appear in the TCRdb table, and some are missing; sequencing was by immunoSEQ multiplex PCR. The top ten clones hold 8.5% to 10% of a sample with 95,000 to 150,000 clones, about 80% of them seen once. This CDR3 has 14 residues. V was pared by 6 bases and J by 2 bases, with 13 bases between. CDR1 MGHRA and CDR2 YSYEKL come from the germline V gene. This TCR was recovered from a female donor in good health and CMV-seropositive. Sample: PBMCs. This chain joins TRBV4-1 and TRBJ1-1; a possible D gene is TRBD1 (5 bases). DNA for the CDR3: TGCGCCAGCAGGGCCACAGGCCGAAACACTGAAGCTTTCTTT. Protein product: CASRATGRNTEAFF.